This T cell receptor beta chain was observed in a study of blood T cell repertoires in COVID-19. Study-wide background: COVID-19 samples collected from the United States, Italy and Spain covered acute and convalescent phases. From T cells, B-cell-depleted T cells, or PBMCs came the material, which was cDNA or gDNA.

Trimming cost V 6 bases and J 0 bases; bases outside gene matches: 2. CDR3 length: 13 amino acids. Germline-derived CDR1 and CDR2 are SQVTM and ANQGSEA. In the original processing: Reference gene primer amplification yielded estimated nucleated cell counts. Measured with immunoSEQ multiplex PCR; TCRdb has only the in-frame clones, and not every one. V and J calls and clone size are given by that table; D and trimming were obtained from the DNA. This repertoire shows about 35,000 clones, approximately 89% found once; its top ten account for roughly 2%. Sequenced input: peripheral blood. The chain couples TRBV29-1 to TRBJ2-3, with 8 nucleotides matching TRBD1. This TCR came from a man in his fifties or sixties with active COVID-19. The CDR3 DNA sequence: TGCAGCGTCGGACAGGGTAGCACAGATACGCAGTATTTT. Translating gives CSVGQGSTDTQYF.